Each of the 15 T cell receptor beta chains below was sequenced from the same sample in a study of blood T cell repertoires in COVID-19. The data were produced by immunoSEQ multiplex PCR, yet TCRdb's version contains in-frame clones alone and is incomplete. Found here are about 66,000 clones, roughly 78% of them singletons; the top ten hold 8.5% to 10%. The sample consisted of peripheral blood. These receptors originate from a human donor in a cohort sampled during active COVID-19.

The chain recombines TRBV3-1 (or the pseudogene TRBV3-2) with TRBJ2-7; 7 bases are a match to TRBD1. After removal of 2 bases from V and 3 bases from J, the junction contained 7 bases not matched to a gene. The CDR3 covers 15 residues. The germline V gene encodes CDR1 LGHDT and CDR2 YNNKEL (reference sequence). The CDR3 loop is CASSQSGRQGYEQYF. The DNA of the CDR3 is TGTGCCAGCAGCCAAAGTGGACGACAGGGCTACGAGCAGTACTTC.

The chain links TRBV18 to TRBJ2-7, with D tentatively TRBD1 (6 bases). This CDR3 is built from 15 residues. The germline V gene has CDR1 KGHSH and CDR2 LQKENI. The ends were cut back, 4 bases at V and 9 bases at J, with 22 bases in the middle. The DNA of the CDR3 is TGTGCCAGCTCACTCGAGATGGGGGACACGAGCGGGCAGTACTTC. Translation gives CASSLEMGDTSGQYF.

The rearrangement uses TRBV27 and TRBJ2-3, with TRBD2 matching over 11 bases. Trimming cost V 2 bases and J 2 bases; bases outside gene matches: 18. This CDR3 has 21 residues. Germline lookup yields CDR1 MNHEY and CDR2 SMNVEV (reference sequence). The CDR3 region is CASSLAGIVPGLADSTDTQYF. Written as DNA, the CDR3 is TGTGCCAGCAGTTTAGCTGGGATAGTACCGGGACTAGCGGACTCCACAGATACGCAGTATTTT.

The gene calls are TRBV5-4 and TRBJ1-1; D is possibly TRBD1 (6 bases). Germline CDR1 reads SGHNT; CDR2 reads YYREEE (reference sequence). V was cut by 2 bases and J by 1 base, with 12 bases left in between. The CDR3 consists of 15 residues. The CDR3 coding sequence is TGTGCCAGCAGCTTAGCAACGACAGGGAACACTGAAGCTTTCTTT. Translated, it gives CASSLATTGNTEAFF.

This clone was detected only once. At the DNA level, this CDR3 is encoded by other sequences in the same sample as well. This rearrangement joins TRBV3-1 (or the pseudogene TRBV3-2) to TRBJ2-7; D is ambiguous. This CDR3 has 13 residues. V shed 0 bases and J shed 4 bases, with 7 bases lying between them. The V gene's germline CDR1 is LGHDT and CDR2 YNNKEL (reference sequence). CDR3 bases: TGTGCCAGCAGCCAAGATTCCCGGTACGAGCAGTACTTC. It codes for CASSQDSRYEQYF.

This clone showed up just once. The chain joins TRBV9 to TRBJ2-7; 7 bases line up with TRBD2. V shed 0 bases and J 5 bases; nucleotides not matched to a gene: 5. Per germline, CDR1 SGDLS and CDR2 YYNGEE. The CDR3 runs 14 residues. Written as DNA, the CDR3 is TGTGCCAGCAGCGTAGATCAGCGGGACCACGAGCAGTACTTC. Protein: CASSVDQRDHEQYF. The full variable domain, rest sourced from reference TRBV9 and TRBJ2-7, is DSGVTQTPKHLITATGQRVTLRCSPRSGDLSVYWYQQSLDQGLQFLIQYYNGEERAKGNILERFSAQQFPDLHSELNLSSLELGDSALYFCASSVDQRDHEQYFGPGTRLTVT.

The V and J genes are TRBV7-2 and TRBJ2-5, with unresolved D. Trimming left V 1 base short and J 9 bases short, with 6 bases between. The CDR3 is 11 amino acids. CDR1 and CDR2 (germline): SGHTA, FQGNSA. The CDR3 DNA reads as TGTGCCAGCAGCTTAGAAGCTTCCCAGTACTTC. It yields the protein CASSLEASQYF.

The V call is TRBV5-6, the J call TRBJ2-7; 10 bases align to TRBD1. The germline V gene has CDR1 SGHDT and CDR2 YYEEEE. V trimming: 0 bases; J trimming: 3 bases; junction bases outside the gene matches: 9. The CDR3 has 17 residues. CDR3 bases: TGTGCCAGCAGCTTGGCGGGACAGGGGCCGCGGGTCTACGAGCAGTACTTC. Amino acid sequence: CASSLAGQGPRVYEQYF. The complete variable domain, with remaining parts taken from reference TRBV5-6 and TRBJ2-7, reads DAGVTQSPTHLIKTRGQQVTLRCSPKSGHDTVSWYQQALGQGPQFIFQYYEEEERQRGNFPDRFSGHQFPNYSSELNVNALLLGDSALYLCASSLAGQGPRVYEQYFGPGTRLTVT.

This sequence joins TRBV7-9 and TRBJ2-6; 7 bases line up with TRBD1. J lost 0 bases, V lost 0 bases, and 5 bases had no gene match. The CDR3 extends over 18 amino acids. The germline gives CDR1 SEHNR, CDR2 FQNEAQ (reference sequence). CDR3 in DNA: TGTGCCAGCAGCTTAGCAGGGGGCTCCCTCTCTGGGGCCAACGTCCTGACTTTC. It is translated as CASSLAGGSLSGANVLTF. The whole variable domain, remainder taken from reference TRBV7-9 and TRBJ2-6, is DTGVSQNPRHKITKRGQNVTFRCDPISEHNRLYWYRQTLGQGPEFLTYFQNEAQLEKSRLLSDRFSAERPKGSFSTLEIQRTEQGDSAMYLCASSLAGGSLSGANVLTFGAGSRLTVL.

The rearrangement uses TRBV5-1 and TRBJ2-7, with 12 bases matching TRBD2. Trimming at V came to 3 bases and at J to 3 bases, leaving 7 bases not matched to a gene. Germline CDR1 SGHRS, CDR2 YFSETQ. This CDR3 is 16 amino acids long. In DNA, the CDR3 is TGCGCCAGCAGCTCCGGACTAGCGGGATCCTACTACGAGCAGTACTTC. It specifies CASSSGLAGSYYEQYF.

V gene TRBV27 combines with J gene TRBJ1-4; D unclear. The germline CDR1 and CDR2 sequences are MNHEY and SMNVEV (reference sequence). The CDR3 covers 12 residues. With 3 bases removed from V and 8 bases from J, the gap between germline ends came to 7 bases. The CDR3 coding sequence is TGTGCCAGCAGTTTCCTCGGGGAAAAACTGTTTTTT. This codes for CASSFLGEKLFF.

The rearrangement uses TRBV3-1 (or the pseudogene TRBV3-2) and TRBJ2-7; 12 nucleotides line up with TRBD1. This CDR3 is 16 amino acids long. The J segment lost 6 bases and the V segment lost 3 bases, leaving 9 bases of the junction unmatched. Germline CDR1 reads LGHDT; CDR2 reads YNNKEL (reference sequence). CDR3 DNA: TGTGCCAGCAGCCATGGGGCAGGGACAGGGGGCTCCGAGCAGTACTTC. Encoded protein: CASSHGAGTGGSEQYF.

The chain uses TRBV19 and TRBJ1-5, with no clear D. The V and J ends lost 3 bases and 0 bases respectively, with 15 bases between them. Germline-derived CDR1 and CDR2 are LNHDA and SQIVND (reference sequence). This CDR3 has 17 amino acids. CDR3 residues: CASSMQPPDYSNQPQHF. The CDR3 nucleotides read TGTGCCAGTAGTATGCAGCCACCGGACTATAGCAATCAGCCCCAGCATTTT.

The V and J genes are TRBV10-3 and TRBJ2-7; D is perhaps TRBD2 (7 bases). The V end was cut by 4 bases, the J end by 6 bases, with 25 bases between. CDR3 size: 17 residues. Germline CDR1 reads ENHRY; CDR2 reads SYGVKD. The CDR3 DNA follows: TGTGCCATCAGTGGCGGGGAGGGGGGAATCGATCTAGTCGAGCAGTACTTC. Its translation is CAISGGEGGIDLVEQYF.

The chain recombines TRBV7-2 with TRBJ2-2; D remains unclear. V was clipped by 5 bases and J by 4 bases, with 8 bases between them. CDR1 is SGHTA, CDR2 FQGNSA, per germline. The CDR3 sequence is 13 residues long. The chain's CDR3 is CASSPSRTGELFF. DNA of the CDR3: TGTGCCAGCAGCCCCTCCCGCACCGGGGAGCTGTTTTTT.